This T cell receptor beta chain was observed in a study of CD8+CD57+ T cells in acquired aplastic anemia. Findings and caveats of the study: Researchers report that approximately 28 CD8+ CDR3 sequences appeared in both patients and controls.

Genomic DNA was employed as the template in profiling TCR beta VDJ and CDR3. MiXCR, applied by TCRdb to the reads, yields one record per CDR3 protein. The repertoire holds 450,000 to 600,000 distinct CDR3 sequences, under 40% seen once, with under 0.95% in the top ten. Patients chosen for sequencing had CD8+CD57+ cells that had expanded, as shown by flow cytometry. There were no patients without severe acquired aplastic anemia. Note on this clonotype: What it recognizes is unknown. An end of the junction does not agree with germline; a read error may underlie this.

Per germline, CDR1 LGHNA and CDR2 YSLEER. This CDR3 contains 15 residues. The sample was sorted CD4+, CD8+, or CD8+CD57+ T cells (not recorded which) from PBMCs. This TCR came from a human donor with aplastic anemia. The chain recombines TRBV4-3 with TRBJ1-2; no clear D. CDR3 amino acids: CARSQDSWQAAGYTF. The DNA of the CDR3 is TGCGCCCGCAGCCAAGATAGTTGGCAGGCGGCTGGCTACACCTTC.